These T cell receptor beta chains were read from a single sample in a study of T-cell memory formation after mild COVID-19. TCRdb re-called the 5' RACE reads with MiXCR, one entry per CDR3 protein. Seen here are 200,000 to 250,000 distinct CDR3 sequences, 8% to 10% observed once, and the top ten hold roughly 21%. Input material: PBMCs or a T cell subset sorted from them (not recorded which). These receptors came from a man between 18 and 29 years old who had mild COVID-19 (a few samples of this study predate the infection). Cell type and time point are not known. Each CDR3 is given with its conserved first and last residue. Each record gives: CDR3 length, V gene, clone size, J gene, D gene, CDR3 DNA, CDR3 protein. The D gene is left open where the match is weak. Size is stated for part of the rows, as once, few or many counts, or as a class when the clone is expanded.

13	TRBV6-1	-	TRBJ1-5	-	TGTGCCAGCAGTCCGGGTTACAATCAGCGCCAGCATTTT	CASSPGYNQRQHF
15	TRBV5-1	-	TRBJ2-3	-	TGCGCCAGCAGCTTGGGGCAGACTCTCACAGATACGCAGTATTTT	CASSLGQTLTDTQYF
15	TRBV5-1	-	TRBJ2-5	-	TGCGCCAGCAGCTTGGCAGGGGCTCCCCAAGAGACCCAGTACTTC	CASSLAGAPQETQYF
14	TRBV27	many	TRBJ2-1	-	TGTGCCAGCAGTTTTCAGTCGGAAAGTAACGAGCAGTTCTTC	CASSFQSESNEQFF
16	TRBV6-5	few	TRBJ1-1	-	TGTGCCAGCACCACCAAGTCGGGGGTTAGGAACACTGAAGCTTTCTTT	CASTTKSGVRNTEAFF
17	TRBV7-3	few	TRBJ2-5	-	TGTGCCAGCAGCTTAGGCCTTACGTCTGGAGGGGGGGAGACCCAGTACTTC	CASSLGLTSGGGETQYF
16	TRBV6-5	-	TRBJ2-2	TRBD1	TGTGCCAGCAGTCCTCTTGACAGGGGGTTTCCCGGGGAGCTGTTTTTT	CASSPLDRGFPGELFF
14	TRBV28	-	TRBJ1-1	-	TGTGCCAGCACGATCTTCGGTGTGGTCACTGAAGCTTTCTTT	CASTIFGVVTEAFF
16	TRBV6-5	few	TRBJ1-6	TRBD1	TGTGCCAGCAGCCGGGACAGAAAAACTTATAATTCACCCCTCCACTTT	CASSRDRKTYNSPLHF
12	TRBV29-1	-	TRBJ2-7	-	TGCAGCGCCGCGGGACACACCTACGAGCAGTACTTC	CSAAGHTYEQYF
12	TRBV10-3	-	TRBJ2-5	-	TGTGCCAGCGCCGGAAGGCAAGAGACCCAGTACTTC	CASAGRQETQYF
15	TRBV7-2	-	TRBJ1-4	-	TGTGCCAGCAGCTCCCGGTGGCAGGGGCGAGGGGAACTGTTTTTT	CASSSRWQGRGELFF
12	TRBV24-1	-	TRBJ1-2	-	TGTGCCACCGGTTCCGGCAGCTATGGCTACACCTTC	CATGSGSYGYTF
14	TRBV20-1	-	TRBJ2-7	TRBD2	TGCAGTGCTAGAGCCGGGACTAGCTCCTACGAGCAGTACTTC	CSARAGTSSYEQYF
15	TRBV28	few	TRBJ1-5	-	TGTGCCAGCAGTTTATTCTCGACGGTGAATCAGCCCCAGCATTTT	CASSLFSTVNQPQHF
17	TRBV5-5	many	TRBJ1-2	-	TGTGCCAGCAGCCCTAGGGGACCCGGGAGTCCCCCCTATGGCTACACCTTC	CASSPRGPGSPPYGYTF
14	TRBV28	few	TRBJ1-6	-	TGTGCCAGCAGCCCCAGTATCAGCAATTCACCCCTCCACTTT	CASSPSISNSPLHF
18	TRBV11-3	many	TRBJ2-1	TRBD2	TGTGCCAGCAGCTTAGACCAGGGAGGTAGCGGGGCCTACAATGAGCAGTTCTTC	CASSLDQGGSGAYNEQFF
15	TRBV6-6	-	TRBJ1-2	-	TGTGCCAGCAGTTACCCGGCAGAGAGTTCCGGTGGCTACACCTTC	CASSYPAESSGGYTF
13	TRBV6-6	-	TRBJ1-2	-	TGTGCCAGCAGTACCGACAGGACTTATGGCTACACCTTC	CASSTDRTYGYTF
11	TRBV11-2	-	TRBJ2-4	-	TGTGCCAGCTGGGGCGACGGCATTCAGTACTTC	CASWGDGIQYF
14	TRBV5-1	-	TRBJ1-6	-	TGCGCCAGCAGCTTGGGAAGGGGAAATTCACCCCTCCACTTT	CASSLGRGNSPLHF
13	TRBV27	many	TRBJ1-6	-	TGTGCCAGCAGCCCGGCCCGGAATTCACCCCTCCACTTT	CASSPARNSPLHF
13	TRBV19	many	TRBJ1-4	TRBD1	TGTGCCAGTAGTAGACAGGGAACGGCTGAACTGTTTTTT	CASSRQGTAELFF
19	TRBV4-1	many	TRBJ2-1	-	TGCGCCAGCAGTCAGGGAAGGTTGAGGGGGGGCAGCTCCTACAATGAGCAGTTCTTC	CASSQGRLRGGSSYNEQFF
15	TRBV7-2	-	TRBJ2-3	-	TGTGCCAGCAGCTTAGTCGTTGGTGGCCCAGATACGCAGTATTTT	CASSLVVGGPDTQYF
13	TRBV7-2	-	TRBJ2-5	-	TGTGCCAGCCAGGGGGGGGATCGGGAGACCCAGTACTTC	CASQGGDRETQYF
14	TRBV12-3/TRBV12-4	few	TRBJ2-2	-	TGTGCCAGCAATGGCCAGACGAACACCGGGGAGCTGTTTTTT	CASNGQTNTGELFF
17	TRBV5-1	many	TRBJ2-1	-	TGCGCCAGCAGCTTGGATCCTGTGCGGGATCGAGACAATGAGCAGTTCTTC	CASSLDPVRDRDNEQFF
15	TRBV28	-	TRBJ1-6	-	TGTGCCAGCAGTTCCCCGGTGAAAAAAGATTCACCCCTCCACTTT	CASSSPVKKDSPLHF
16	TRBV6-5	many	TRBJ2-1	-	TGTGCCAGCAGTTCTATTACAGGGAGCTCCTACAATGAGCAGTTCTTC	CASSSITGSSYNEQFF
12	TRBV11-3	-	TRBJ2-5	TRBD2	TGTGCCGGAGAGGGGAGGGGAGAGACCCAGTACTTC	CAGEGRGETQYF
15	TRBV5-1	-	TRBJ1-5	TRBD1	TGCGCCAGCAGCCCTGGACAGGGGGCGGGTCAGCCCCAGCATTTT	CASSPGQGAGQPQHF
15	TRBV4-3	-	TRBJ2-3	-	TGCGCCAGCAGCCAAAGGGGGGGACCCACAGATACGCAGTATTTT	CASSQRGGPTDTQYF
13	TRBV20-1	few	TRBJ2-1	TRBD2	TGCAGTGCTAGTACTAGCGGGGCTAATGAGCAGTTCTTC	CSASTSGANEQFF
14	TRBV20-1	-	TRBJ1-5	-	TGCAGTGCTAGAGGTACCACTAGCAATCAGCCCCAGCATTTT	CSARGTTSNQPQHF
12	TRBV27	-	TRBJ1-6	-	TGTGCCACCGGACTTCTAAATTCACCCCTCCACTTT	CATGLLNSPLHF
15	TRBV5-1	-	TRBJ1-1	TRBD1	TGCGCCAGCAGCTTGGGGGACAGGTGGAACACTGAAGCTTTCTTT	CASSLGDRWNTEAFF
17	TRBV5-1	few	TRBJ2-2	-	TGCGCCAGCAGCCCAACCTCGGGCGGAGCGAACACCGGGGAGCTGTTTTTT	CASSPTSGGANTGELFF
16	TRBV12-3/TRBV12-4	many	TRBJ2-6	-	TGTGCCAGCAGTTCCATACAGATTTCTGGGGCCAACGTCCTGACTTTC	CASSSIQISGANVLTF
15	TRBV9	-	TRBJ2-7	-	TGTGCCAGCAGCGCCCTGGACGGGGTCTTCTACGAGCAGTACTTC	CASSALDGVFYEQYF
15	TRBV12-3/TRBV12-4	-	TRBJ2-4	-	TGTGCCAGCAGCCTGGACAGTGGAACCAAAAACATTCAGTACTTC	CASSLDSGTKNIQYF
14	TRBV20-1	-	TRBJ1-5	-	TGCAGTGCTAGCGTAGGCCCTAGCAATCAGCCCCAGCATTTT	CSASVGPSNQPQHF
17	TRBV7-2	-	TRBJ1-2	-	TGTGCCAGCAGCTTATTCTTGGGACGGTTGACTAACTATGGCTACACCTTC	CASSLFLGRLTNYGYTF
13	TRBV7-2	-	TRBJ1-1	-	TGTGCCAGCAGCTTATACACGAACACTGAAGCTTTCTTT	CASSLYTNTEAFF
16	TRBV27	few	TRBJ2-1	TRBD2	TGTGCCAGCAGTTTATCTAGCGGGGGGGCCTACAATGAGCAGTTCTTC	CASSLSSGGAYNEQFF
11	TRBV2	-	TRBJ1-6	-	TGTGCCACTGCGGGCAATTCACCCCTCCACTTT	CATAGNSPLHF
15	TRBV9	few	TRBJ1-5	TRBD1	TGTGCCAGCAGCGCGCAGGGGGCGCGAAACCAGCCCCAGCATTTT	CASSAQGARNQPQHF
14	TRBV7-3	few	TRBJ2-3	TRBD1	TGTGCCAGCAGCGAGACAGGGGGCACAGATACGCAGTATTTT	CASSETGGTDTQYF
16	TRBV18	few	TRBJ2-3	TRBD2	TGTGCCAGCTCACCGCGGGGGGGCGCCGAGACAGATACGCAGTATTTT	CASSPRGGAETDTQYF
12	TRBV29-1	few	TRBJ2-7	-	TGCAGCGTAAACAGGGGAGGATACGAGCAGTACTTC	CSVNRGGYEQYF
12	TRBV28	-	TRBJ2-3	-	TGTGCCAGCAGCCGAGGGGAAAATACGCAGTATTTT	CASSRGENTQYF
17	TRBV6-6	-	TRBJ1-3	TRBD1	TGTGCCAGCAGTTACACTTTTTCCCGGACAGGTGGAAACACCATATATTTT	CASSYTFSRTGGNTIYF
13	TRBV12-3/TRBV12-4	-	TRBJ2-5	-	TGTGCCAGCACTCCGGGGGCGGGGAGGACCCAGTACTTC	CASTPGAGRTQYF
14	TRBV19	-	TRBJ1-1	-	TGTGCCAGTAGAACCGGGACATCGAACACTGAAGCTTTCTTT	CASRTGTSNTEAFF
16	TRBV28	few	TRBJ1-5	TRBD1	TGTGCCAGCGGAGAACTCACAGGGGCTGGCAATCAGCCCCAGCATTTT	CASGELTGAGNQPQHF
18	TRBV19	few	TRBJ1-6	-	TGTGCCAGTAGATACGAACCCACCCCGACCATAAATAATTCACCCCTCCACTTT	CASRYEPTPTINNSPLHF